The source of this T cell receptor (beta chain) is a study of cytomegalovirus exposure and HLA in healthy donors. Study-wide context: Roughly 179 million T cells yielded 120 million or so unique TCR beta sequences, as an earlier analysis found.

Researchers ran the PCR with 60 Vbeta and 13 Jbeta primers. Only in-frame clones appear in the TCRdb table, and some are missing; sequencing was by immunoSEQ multiplex PCR. This sample has about 130,000 clones, with around four fifths found just once. Study conclusions and caveats: TRBV6-2, TRBV6-3 and some other V segments were unresolvable in 87-base-pair reads. Analysis was carried out at a later point, and it linked a missense DCLRE1C variant to TCR beta V- and J-gene trimming. DRB1 had the most TCR associations and HLA-C the fewest, a later analysis found, with rates varying by HLA locus.

The V end was cut by 6 bases, the J end by 3 bases, with 20 bases between. The CDR3 covers 16 residues. Germline CDR1 MDHEN, CDR2 SYDVKM. A note on this clone: Its antigen is not identified.

Sequenced input: PBMCs. The TCR comes from a man aged 35 to 55 in good health and CMV-seronegative. The rearrangement joins TRBV28 to TRBJ1-1; the D is unclear. CDR3 protein: CASSQGYFLRDTEAFF. CDR3 sequence (DNA): TGTGCCAGCAGCCAAGGTTATTTCTTGAGGGACACTGAAGCTTTCTTT.